This TCR beta chain was documented in a study of T cell responses to AZD1222 COVID-19 vaccine. Study-level points and caveats: Among AZD1222 vaccinees, only six or seven were seropositive at baseline. Increased Spike-specific TCR breadth and depth were observed after two AZD1222 doses.

This clone was counted only a few times. The antigen is not known. TCRdb's copy holds only in-frame clones and misses some; the assay was immunoSEQ multiplex PCR. The repertoire holds approximately 100,000 clones, with roughly 90% as singletons. V shed 8 bases and J shed 6 bases, with 12 bases lying between them. This CDR3 region has 12 residues. The germline V gene has CDR1 MNHEY and CDR2 SMNVEV (reference sequence). Sample: peripheral blood, taken on day 0 of MenACWY control vaccination. V and J are TRBV27 and TRBJ2-3, with no clear D. This receptor was obtained from an adult in good health. The CDR3 DNA sequence: TGTGCCAGCTACTCACAGAGGGATACGCAGTATTTT. It yields the protein CASYSQRDTQYF.